This T cell receptor beta chain was obtained from a study of blood T cells in healthy people across ages. The authors ran a second PCR of roughly 6 to 12 cycles using a sample-barcoded 5' primer and a J-beta primer mix. Every molecule of cDNA carried a tag from a template-switch adaptor with 12 random nucleotides. TCRdb re-derived calls from the 5' RACE reads in MiXCR, one entry per CDR3 protein. The data show approximately 1,000,000 distinct CDR3 sequences, 45% seen once. As for this clonotype: Its antigen remains unknown.

Study results and limitations: Strong correlation linked observed beta diversity and percent naive T cells. Expanded clonotype shifts may have been confounded, as the donors had an unknown CMV status.

Donors each provided ten milliliters of peripheral blood. V lost 4 bases, J lost 4 bases, and 7 bases stayed unmatched. The CDR3 consists of 16 residues. CDR1 and CDR2 from the germline V gene are MNHEY and SMNVEV (reference sequence). The rearrangement uses TRBV27 and TRBJ2-5, with 12 bases that match TRBD2. This receptor was identified in an older woman in good health. Sequenced: blood. The CDR3 coding sequence is TGTGCCAGCAGTTCCCTAGCGGGAGGGCCACGAGAGACCCAGTACTTC. Encoded protein: CASSSLAGGPRETQYF.